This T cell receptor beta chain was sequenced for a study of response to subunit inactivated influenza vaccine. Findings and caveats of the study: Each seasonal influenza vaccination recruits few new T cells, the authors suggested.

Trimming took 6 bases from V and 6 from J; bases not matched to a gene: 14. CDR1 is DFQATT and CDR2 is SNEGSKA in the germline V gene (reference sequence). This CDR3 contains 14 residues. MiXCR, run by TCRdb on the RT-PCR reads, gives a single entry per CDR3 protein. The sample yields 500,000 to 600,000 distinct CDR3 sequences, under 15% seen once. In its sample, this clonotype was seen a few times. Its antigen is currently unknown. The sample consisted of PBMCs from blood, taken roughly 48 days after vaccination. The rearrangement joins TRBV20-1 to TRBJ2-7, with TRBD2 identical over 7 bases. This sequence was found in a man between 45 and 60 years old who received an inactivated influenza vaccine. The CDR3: CSAKLGGRIGEQYF. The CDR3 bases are TGCAGTGCGAAGTTGGGCGGGAGAATCGGCGAGCAGTACTTC.